The 23 T cell receptor beta chains presented below share a single source sample, sequenced in a study of T cell changes during pregnancy in multiple sclerosis. The assay was immunoSEQ multiplex PCR, and TCRdb's table has in-frame clones only and misses some. The sample carries about 98,000 clones, about 92% recorded once. The sample here was peripheral blood, taken after pregnancy. The receptor source for this set is a female donor in good health, enrolled as a control in a pregnancy study.

This clone was seen a single time. This chain uses TRBV5-4 with TRBJ2-7, with 11 bases lining up with TRBD1. The ends lost 4 bases at V and 4 bases at J; junction bases unmatched: 4. CDR3 length: 14 residues. Looked up from germline, CDR1 is SGHNT and CDR2 is YYREEE (reference sequence). CDR3 residues: CASSQGQGEYEQYF. The CDR3 DNA reads TGTGCCAGCAGCCAGGGACAGGGGGAATACGAGCAGTACTTC.

This sequence joins TRBV27 and TRBJ1-5; 7 bases map to TRBD1. CDR1 is MNHEY and CDR2 is SMNVEV in the germline V gene (reference sequence). The CDR3 length is 15 residues. The V gene end was trimmed by 3 bases and the J gene end by 2 bases; junction bases not matched to a gene: 4. This chain's CDR3 is CASSFLTGRNQPQHF. The CDR3 DNA sequence: TGTGCCAGCAGTTTTTTGACAGGGCGCAATCAGCCCCAGCATTTT.

The rearrangement links TRBV20-1 to TRBJ1-2; 7 nucleotides match TRBD1. In germline, CDR1 is DFQATT, CDR2 SNEGSKA (reference sequence). This CDR3 region has 11 residues. V shed 6 bases, J shed 8 bases, and the junction held 6 bases outside the gene matches. This CDR3 reads CSAKDRDGYTF. DNA of the CDR3: TGCAGTGCCAAAGACAGGGACGGCTACACCTTC.

The rearrangement joins TRBV29-1 to TRBJ2-2; TRBD2 might be the D (6 bases). With 1 base removed from V and 7 bases from J, the gap between germline ends came to 13 bases. From germline, CDR1 is SQVTM and CDR2 ANQGSEA. This CDR3 has 14 residues. CDR3 loop: CSVEGRDFGGELFF. The CDR3, as DNA: TGCAGCGTTGAAGGGCGGGATTTTGGCGGGGAGCTGTTTTTT.

V gene TRBV11-2 combines with J gene TRBJ2-3; the D gene is possibly TRBD2 (5 bases). The V gene lost 2 bases and the J gene lost 5 bases, with 8 bases spanning the gap. In germline, CDR1 is SGHAT, CDR2 FQNNGV. The CDR3 totals 13 residues. This CDR3 reads CASSLLAGDTQYF. DNA for the CDR3: TGTGCCAGCAGCTTATTGGCGGGAGATACGCAGTATTTT.

The V gene is TRBV5-5, the J gene TRBJ1-5; 9 bases match TRBD1. Trimming at V came to 0 bases and at J to 4 bases, leaving 11 bases not matched to a gene. The CDR3 loop spans 18 amino acids. In germline, CDR1 is SGHKS, CDR2 YYEKEE (reference sequence). The CDR3 loop reads CASSLGQGGDLGNQPQHF. The CDR3 DNA is TGTGCCAGCAGCTTGGGACAGGGGGGCGATCTTGGGAATCAGCCCCAGCATTTT.

This chain joins TRBV5-1 and TRBJ2-3; D not resolved. V gave up 0 bases and J gave up 1 base, with 12 bases separating them. This CDR3 region has 16 residues. CDR1 is SGHRS, CDR2 YFSETQ, per germline. CDR3 DNA: TGCGCCAGCAGCTTGGCCGCCCCCCCAGGCACAGATACGCAGTATTTT. It codes for CASSLAAPPGTDTQYF.

J is TRBJ2-2 and V is TRBV5-1; no clear D. The V gene's germline CDR1 is SGHRS and CDR2 YFSETQ. The ends were cut back, 4 bases at V and 4 bases at J, with 14 bases in the middle. The CDR3 totals 15 residues. The CDR3 bases are TGCGCCAGCAGCCTTTCATCAGCGTCCACCGGGGAGCTGTTTTTT. Translation: CASSLSSASTGELFF.

This chain uses TRBV6-4 with TRBJ2-1, with TRBD2 matching 12 bases. The CDR3 contains 19 residues. The germline V gene encodes CDR1 MRHNA and CDR2 SNTAGT. V dropped 4 bases and J dropped 3; count of bases not matched to a gene: 13. The CDR3 sequence is CASSAYPGLAGPNYNEQFF. CDR3 bases: TGTGCCAGCAGTGCGTATCCGGGACTAGCGGGCCCTAACTACAATGAGCAGTTCTTC.

The chain is built from TRBV28 and TRBJ2-1; 11 bases map to TRBD1. This CDR3 is built from 16 residues. After removal of 4 bases from V and 5 bases from J, the junction contained 7 bases not matched to a gene. CDR1 and CDR2 from the germline V gene are MDHEN and SYDVKM. The CDR3 bases are TGTGCCAGCAGTTCGGGACAGGGGGGGATGAACAATGAGCAGTTCTTC. It yields the protein CASSSGQGGMNNEQFF.

The chain has TRBV19 and TRBJ2-1; 9 bases fit TRBD1. The germline gives CDR1 LNHDA, CDR2 SQIVND (reference sequence). V trimming: 3 bases; J trimming: 3 bases; junction bases outside the gene matches: 6. The CDR3 is made up of 16 amino acids. The CDR3 nucleotides read TGTGCCAGTAGTATTTCCGGGACAGGGCACTACAATGAGCAGTTCTTC. Its protein product is CASSISGTGHYNEQFF.

This chain connects TRBV19 to TRBJ2-1; 8 bases are a match to TRBD2. J gave up 8 bases and V 5 bases, and 11 bases lay outside the gene matches. The CDR3 totals 15 residues. Germline V gene lookup returns CDR1 LNHDA and CDR2 SQIVND (reference sequence). As DNA, the CDR3 is TGTGCCAGTAGTGTCCTGGCGGGGGGTCGCGATGAGCAGTTCTTC. It codes for CASSVLAGGRDEQFF.

This clone was seen a handful of times. The chain employs TRBV7-9 and TRBJ1-5; 7 bases are shared with TRBD1. The CDR3 spans 14 residues. The V segment lost 5 bases and the J segment 5 bases; nucleotides outside the gene matches: 6. Germline V gene lookup returns CDR1 SEHNR and CDR2 FQNEAQ (reference sequence). The CDR3 loop reads CASSRQGWDQPQHF. In DNA, the CDR3 is TGTGCCAGCAGCCGACAGGGCTGGGATCAGCCCCAGCATTTT.

This chain uses TRBV11-2 with TRBJ2-5; TRBD1 agrees at 7 bases. This CDR3 comprises 16 residues. V shed 3 bases, J shed 1 base, and the junction held 8 bases outside the gene matches. Germline CDR1 is SGHAT and CDR2 is FQNNGV. The CDR3 here is CASSLDWTGTQETQYF. Written as DNA, the CDR3 is TGTGCCAGCAGCTTGGATTGGACAGGAACCCAAGAGACCCAGTACTTC.

The CDR3 sequence: CASSSRASGDSYEQYF. For the CDR3, the DNA is TGTGCCAGCAGTTCCCGCGCTAGCGGGGATTCCTACGAGCAGTACTTC. V is TRBV27 and J is TRBJ2-7; 9 bases agree with TRBD2. The CDR3 has 16 amino acids. The V gene's germline CDR1 is MNHEY and CDR2 SMNVEV (reference sequence). V was clipped by 4 bases and J by 1 base; unmatched bases: 8.

Details on this clone: One end of the junction is discordant with germline, which a read error may explain. The rearrangement uses TRBV6-1 and TRBJ1-1, with D possibly being TRBD1 (5 bases). Germline assignment: CDR1 MNHNS and CDR2 SASEGT. The CDR3 extends over 16 amino acids. The CDR3 sequence is CASREGVNRENTEAFF. The DNA of the CDR3 is TGTGCCAGCAGGGAAGGGGTGAACAGAGAGAACACTGAAGCTTTCTTT.

This clone was seen a single time. This chain connects TRBV19 to TRBJ1-1, with unresolved D. This CDR3 is built from 15 residues. Germline V gives CDR1 LNHDA, CDR2 SQIVND (reference sequence). V was cut by 2 bases and J by 5 bases, with 15 bases left in between. The CDR3 region is CASSILGRGKTEAFF. The CDR3 DNA is TGTGCCAGTAGTATATTAGGGCGAGGGAAAACTGAAGCTTTCTTT.

This sequence joins TRBV7-9 and TRBJ2-4; a possible D gene is TRBD2 (6 bases). Looked up from germline, CDR1 is SEHNR and CDR2 is FQNEAQ (reference sequence). CDR3 size: 16 residues. The ends were cut back, 1 base at V and 0 bases at J, with 10 bases in the middle. The DNA of the CDR3 is TGTGCCAGCAGCTTAGAGTGGGAGGTAGCCAAAAACATTCAGTACTTC. The encoded protein is CASSLEWEVAKNIQYF. The complete variable domain, with remaining parts taken from reference TRBV7-9 and TRBJ2-4, reads DTGVSQNPRHKITKRGQNVTFRCDPISEHNRLYWYRQTLGQGPEFLTYFQNEAQLEKSRLLSDRFSAERPKGSFSTLEIQRTEQGDSAMYLCASSLEWEVAKNIQYFGAGTRLSVL.

The chain carries TRBV5-1 and TRBJ2-2, with a possible D match to TRBD2 (6 bases). Germline assignment: CDR1 SGHRS and CDR2 YFSETQ. V lost 6 bases to trimming and J lost 0 bases, with 15 bases between them. The CDR3 is 16 residues long. The CDR3 loop reads CASTLSGRTNTGELFF. The CDR3 region has the DNA TGCGCCAGCACCCTAAGTGGGAGGACGAACACCGGGGAGCTGTTTTTT.

The gene calls are TRBV29-1 and TRBJ2-3; TRBD2 aligns across 7 bases. CDR3 length: 14 residues. The V gene end was trimmed by 3 bases and the J gene end by 5 bases; junction bases not matched to a gene: 8. The germline gives CDR1 SQVTM, CDR2 ANQGSEA. The CDR3 DNA reads as TGCAGCGTTGAGCGGGGGATGAGACGAGATACGCAGTATTTT. It is translated as CSVERGMRRDTQYF.

This chain links TRBV7-9 with TRBJ2-3, with 7 bases identical to TRBD1. The V gene's germline CDR1 is SEHNR and CDR2 FQNEAQ (reference sequence). This CDR3 spans 14 amino acids. The CDR3 DNA reads as TGTGCGGCCAACCACAGGGGTGGTACAGATACGCAGTATTTT. Translated, it gives CAANHRGGTDTQYF.

The chain joins TRBV2 to TRBJ1-2, with D possibly TRBD1 on 6 matching bases. The V gene's germline CDR1 is SNHLY and CDR2 FYNNEI. With 5 bases removed from V and 4 bases from J, the gap between germline ends came to 11 bases. This CDR3 region has 13 residues. The CDR3 nucleotides are TGTGCCAGCAGTTCCGGGACAAGCTATGGCTACACCTTC. It encodes CASSSGTSYGYTF.

This rearrangement joins TRBV5-1 to TRBJ2-1; 10 bases match TRBD2. Trimming at V came to 6 bases and at J to 6 bases, leaving 12 bases not matched to a gene. Germline V lookup: CDR1 SGHRS, CDR2 YFSETQ. CDR3 length: 16 amino acids. CDR3 loop: CASTPLPGLAFNEQFF. Here the CDR3 DNA reads TGCGCCAGCACACCCCTGCCGGGACTAGCGTTCAATGAGCAGTTCTTC.